The entry below gives a single T cell receptor beta chain sequence along with its context. Individuals aged 18 to 89 years were recruited from 20 to 25 US areas. Donors were grouped by their self-reported clinical history. Recovered Cohort 3 donors showed two negative PCRs, clearance, or symptom resolution. These data belong to a study of blood T cell repertoires in COVID-19. The CDR3 is made up of 14 amino acids. The ends lost 3 bases at V and 10 bases at J; junction bases unmatched: 5. Germline CDR1 reads LNHNV; CDR2 reads YYDKDF (reference sequence). Methods used by the authors: Amplification with reference gene primers provided the estimates of nucleated cell counts. Produced via immunoSEQ multiplex PCR; TCRdb's table is partial and in-frame only. That table gives V, J and clone size, and the DNA gave D and trimming. The sample yields approximately 440,000 clones, roughly 87% seen once.

The chain carries TRBV15 and TRBJ2-1; 11 bases fit TRBD2. Sample: PBMCs or T cells enriched from blood (not recorded which). This TCR derives from a man younger than 30 who had recovered from COVID-19. CDR3 sequence (DNA): TGTGCCACCAGCAGCCCTAGCGGGAGGCGAGAGCAGTTCTTC. Encoded protein: CATSSPSGRREQFF.